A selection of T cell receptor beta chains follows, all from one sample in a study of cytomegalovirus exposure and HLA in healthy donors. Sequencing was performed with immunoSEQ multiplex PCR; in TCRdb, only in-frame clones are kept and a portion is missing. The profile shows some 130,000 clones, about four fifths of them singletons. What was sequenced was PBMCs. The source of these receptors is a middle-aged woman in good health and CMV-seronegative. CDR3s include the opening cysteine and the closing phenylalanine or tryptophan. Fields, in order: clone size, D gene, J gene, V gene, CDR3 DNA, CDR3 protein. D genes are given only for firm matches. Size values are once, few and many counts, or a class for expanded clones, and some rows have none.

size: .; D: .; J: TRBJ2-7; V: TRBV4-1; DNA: TGCGCCAGCAGCCAAGATCTCAGGCGGGGTGAGCAGTACTTC; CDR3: CASSQDLRRGEQYF
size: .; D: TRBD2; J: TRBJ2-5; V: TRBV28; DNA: TGTGCCAGCAGCCGCGGGACTAGCGGGCAGACCCAGTACTTC; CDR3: CASSRGTSGQTQYF
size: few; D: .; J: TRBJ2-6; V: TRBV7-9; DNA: TGTGCCAGCAGCTTAGTCACAGGAGGGGCCAACGTCCTGACTTTC; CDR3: CASSLVTGGANVLTF
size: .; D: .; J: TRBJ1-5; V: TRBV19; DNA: TGTGCCGCAGGGCACGGCAATCAGCCCCAGCATTTT; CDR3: CAAGHGNQPQHF
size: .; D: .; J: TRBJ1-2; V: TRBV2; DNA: TGTGCCAGCAGTGGACAGCGCTACCCCTTC; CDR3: CASSGQRYPF
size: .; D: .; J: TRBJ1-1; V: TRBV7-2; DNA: TGTGCCAGCAGCTGGGGGCGAGAGAGAGGGAACACTGAAGCTTTCTTT; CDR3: CASSWGRERGNTEAFF
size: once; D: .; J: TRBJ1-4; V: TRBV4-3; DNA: TGCGCCAGCAGCCAAGAAGCGGGGAATAATGAAAAACTGTTTTTT; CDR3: CASSQEAGNNEKLFF
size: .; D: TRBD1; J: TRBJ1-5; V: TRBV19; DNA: TGTGCCAGTAGTATGAGGACGGGACAGGGGCATCAGCCCCAGCATTTT; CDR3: CASSMRTGQGHQPQHF
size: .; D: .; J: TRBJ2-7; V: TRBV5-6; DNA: TGTGCCAGCAGTGTGCAGTCTTACGAGCAGTACTTC; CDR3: CASSVQSYEQYF
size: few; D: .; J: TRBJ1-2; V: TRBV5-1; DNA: TGCGCCAGCAGCCCGGGGCGGGGTGGCTACACCTTC; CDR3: CASSPGRGGYTF
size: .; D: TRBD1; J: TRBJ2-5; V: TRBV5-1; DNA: TGCGCCAGCAGCTTCGGCGGGACAGGGGGGGAGACCCAGTACTTC; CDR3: CASSFGGTGGETQYF
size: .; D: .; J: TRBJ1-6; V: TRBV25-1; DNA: TGTGCCAGCAGGGACCGTAGGGAGAATAATTCACCCCTCCACTTT; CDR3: CASRDRRENNSPLHF
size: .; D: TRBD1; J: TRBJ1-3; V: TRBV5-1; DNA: TGCGCCAGCACGACAGGGGATAGCTCTGGAAACACCATATATTTT; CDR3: CASTTGDSSGNTIYF
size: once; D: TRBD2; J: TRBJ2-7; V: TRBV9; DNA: TGTGCCAGCAGCGTAAGCGGGGGGCCCGCCTACGAGCAGTACTTC; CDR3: CASSVSGGPAYEQYF
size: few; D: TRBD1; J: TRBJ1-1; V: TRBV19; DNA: TGTGCCAGTAGATCAGGGGGCACTGAAGCTTTCTTT; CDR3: CASRSGGTEAFF
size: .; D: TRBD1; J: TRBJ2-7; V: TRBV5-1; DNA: TGCGCCAGCAGAGCCGGGGCAGGGGGCTCCTACGAGCAGTACTTC; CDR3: CASRAGAGGSYEQYF
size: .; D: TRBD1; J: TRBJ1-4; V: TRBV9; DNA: TGTGCCAGCAGCGCGAAGGGACAGGGGACTCCAACTAATGAAAAACTGTTTTTT; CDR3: CASSAKGQGTPTNEKLFF
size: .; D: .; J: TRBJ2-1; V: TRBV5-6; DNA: TGTGCCAGCAGCTTGGGGACTCTGTCCTACAATGAGCAGTTCTTC; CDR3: CASSLGTLSYNEQFF
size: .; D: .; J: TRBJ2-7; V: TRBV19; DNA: TGTGCCAGTAGTTCCGGGACACAGACCTACGAGCAGTACTTC; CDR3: CASSSGTQTYEQYF
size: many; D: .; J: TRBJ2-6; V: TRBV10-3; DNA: TGTGCCATCAGTGAGTCATGGAGGTCTGGGGCCAACGTCCTGACTTTC; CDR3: CAISESWRSGANVLTF
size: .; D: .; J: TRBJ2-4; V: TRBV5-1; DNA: TGCGCCAGCAGCTTACCTGGGACATCCAAAAACATTCAGTACTTC; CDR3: CASSLPGTSKNIQYF
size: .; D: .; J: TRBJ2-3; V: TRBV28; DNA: TGTGCCAGCAGATGGCAAATGATAGATACGCAGTATTTT; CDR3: CASRWQMIDTQYF
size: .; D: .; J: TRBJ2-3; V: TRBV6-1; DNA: TGTGCCAGCAGTGATAGGGCTAGCTCGGCGGATACGCAGTATTTT; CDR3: CASSDRASSADTQYF
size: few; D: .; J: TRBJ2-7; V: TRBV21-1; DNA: TGTGCCAGCAGGGAAGCGGGGGTTTGGTATTACGAGCAGTACTTC; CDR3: CASREAGVWYYEQYF
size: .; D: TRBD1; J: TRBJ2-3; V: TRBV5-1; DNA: TGCGCCAGCAGCTTGGTGCCAGGGGGAGACACAGATACGCAGTATTTT; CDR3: CASSLVPGGDTDTQYF
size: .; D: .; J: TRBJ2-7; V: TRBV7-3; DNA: TGTGCCAGCAGATACCGGGAAAAGGATTACGAGCAGTACTTC; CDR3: CASRYREKDYEQYF
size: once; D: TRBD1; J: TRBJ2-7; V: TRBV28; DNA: TGTGCCAGCAGTTTCATAGGTCTGACCGACAGGGAAAATTACGAGCAGTACTTC; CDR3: CASSFIGLTDRENYEQYF
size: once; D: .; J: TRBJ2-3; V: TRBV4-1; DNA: TGCGCCAGCAGCCAAGATGTCAGGAAGGTTGCGCAGTATTTT; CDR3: CASSQDVRKVAQYF